The 24 T cell receptor beta chains given below trace back to one sample, sequenced in a study of vaccination and CD4 T cells after COVID-19. The Oncomine TCR Beta short-read assay was applied to DNA of cultured CD4+ T cells. Genomic DNA was drawn out of CD4+ T cells grown in culture. TCRdb ran MiXCR on the PCR reads and lists one entry per CDR3 protein. The data contain some 9,100 distinct CDR3 sequences, approximately 35% of them singletons. Their antigen targets remain unknown. Treatment in this sample: approximately 9-day PBMC culture with coronavirus spike peptide pools or control peptides (ViraFEST assay). From the unexposed donor, CD4+ T cells were collected ahead of the COVID-19 pandemic (2011-2018). The sequenced sample consisted of CD4+ T cells from blood, cultured in vitro. The receptors here all came from a human donor in good health.

The chain combines TRBV6-1 with TRBJ2-3; 11 bases agree with TRBD2. The J segment lost 5 bases and the V segment lost 6 bases, leaving 4 bases of the junction unmatched. CDR3 length: 14 residues. Germline assignment: CDR1 MNHNS and CDR2 SASEGT. The CDR3 DNA sequence: TGTGCCAGCAGGCCACTAGCGGGAGTAGATACGCAGTATTTT. This encodes CASRPLAGVDTQYF.

This clonotype is large in the sample. The V and J genes are TRBV27 and TRBJ1-2; D call uncertain. The germline CDR1 and CDR2 sequences are MNHEY and SMNVEV (reference sequence). V was clipped by 6 bases and J by 4 bases, with 9 bases between them. This CDR3 has 12 residues. Here the CDR3 DNA reads TGTGCCAGCAGGGGTTCGGGCTATGGCTACACCTTC. It codes for CASRGSGYGYTF.

V usage is TRBV28 and J usage is TRBJ1-5, with no clear D. The germline V and J ends were trimmed by 3 bases and 1 base, with 7 bases remaining between them. The CDR3 is 14 residues long. The germline V gene has CDR1 MDHEN and CDR2 SYDVKM. The CDR3 coding sequence is TGTGCCAGCAGTTTCCCCTACAGCAATCAGCCCCAGCATTTT. Protein: CASSFPYSNQPQHF.

The chain carries TRBV4-3 and TRBJ1-1; no firm D call. Germline V gene sequence: CDR1 LGHNA, CDR2 YSLEER. Trimming stripped 0 bases from V and 1 base from J, with 3 bases between. The CDR3 covers 13 residues. The CDR3, as DNA: TGCGCCAGCAGCCAAGACAGGAACACTGAAGCTTTCTTT. Translation: CASSQDRNTEAFF.

This clonotype was recorded a few times. The J gene is TRBJ2-5, the V gene TRBV6-1; D assignment may be TRBD1 or TRBD2 (5 bases each). Germline-derived CDR1 and CDR2 are MNHNS and SASEGT. The CDR3 is 14 amino acids. Trimming removed 9 bases from V and 2 bases from J, with 16 bases in between. The CDR3 sequence is CASTPRELQETQYF. Here the CDR3 DNA reads TGTGCCAGTACCCCCAGGGAGCTACAAGAGACCCAGTACTTC.

This clonotype was seen more than once but under ten times. This chain connects TRBV7-2 to TRBJ2-7, with D perhaps TRBD2 (5 bases). Trimming stripped 5 bases from V and 0 bases from J, with 17 bases between. From germline, CDR1 is SGHTA and CDR2 FQGNSA. The CDR3 extends over 16 amino acids. DNA for the CDR3: TGTGCCAGCAGCGCCGGTCTTGGGAGACCCTCCTACGAGCAGTACTTC. Amino acids: CASSAGLGRPSYEQYF.

J is TRBJ2-5 and V is TRBV11-1; D unresolved. The germline V and J ends were trimmed by 0 bases and 4 bases, with 12 bases remaining between them. Germline lookup yields CDR1 SGHAT and CDR2 FQDESV (reference sequence). The CDR3 extends over 15 amino acids. The CDR3 region is CASSLAYFQRETQYF. DNA of the CDR3: TGTGCCAGCAGCTTAGCGTACTTTCAGAGAGAGACCCAGTACTTC.

The chain uses TRBV2 and TRBJ2-1; 10 bases are shared with TRBD2. V shed 4 bases and J 4 bases; nucleotides not matched to a gene: 4. This CDR3 is 15 amino acids long. Germline V gene sequence: CDR1 SNHLY, CDR2 FYNNEI. The CDR3 protein is CASSGGTSVYNEQFF. Here the CDR3 DNA reads TGTGCCAGCAGTGGGGGGACTAGCGTGTACAATGAGCAGTTCTTC.

The chain joins TRBV20-1 to TRBJ2-7, with TRBD2 identical over 8 bases. Looked up from germline, CDR1 is DFQATT and CDR2 is SNEGSKA (reference sequence). The CDR3 spans 14 residues. V dropped 3 bases and J dropped 4; count of bases not matched to a gene: 8. CDR3 sequence reads: CSASILAGSYEQYF. Written as DNA, the CDR3 is TGCAGTGCTAGTATCCTAGCGGGTTCATACGAGCAGTACTTC.

This chain uses TRBV7-6 with TRBJ2-5, with 7 bases matching TRBD2. The CDR3 spans 15 residues. The germline CDR1 and CDR2 sequences are SGHVS and FNYEAQ. V was clipped by 2 bases and J by 4 bases; unmatched bases: 7. CDR3 protein: CASSLNREVRETQYF. CDR3 nucleotides: TGTGCCAGCAGCTTAAATCGGGAGGTTCGAGAGACCCAGTACTTC.

The gene calls are TRBV6-1 and TRBJ1-6; D gene ambiguous. Trimming removed 5 bases at V and 0 bases at J, with 2 bases between. The CDR3 has 13 residues. Germline lookup yields CDR1 MNHNS and CDR2 SASEGT. CDR3 DNA: TGTGCCAGCAGTCGCTCCTATAATTCACCCCTCCACTTT. It yields the protein CASSRSYNSPLHF.

Only one count was recorded for this clonotype. The chain links TRBV11-3 to TRBJ2-3, with 11 bases identical to TRBD2. CDR3 length: 15 residues. After removal of 5 bases from V and 4 bases from J, the junction contained 5 bases not matched to a gene. The V gene's germline CDR1 is SGHNT and CDR2 YENEEA. The chain's CDR3 is CASSLSGLAADTQYF. The DNA for the CDR3 is TGTGCCAGCAGCCTCTCGGGACTAGCGGCAGATACGCAGTATTTT.

The chain joins TRBV24-1 to TRBJ2-4; TRBD1 matches 8 bases. V lost 2 bases and J lost 5; bases outside the gene matches: 7. This CDR3 region has 16 residues. Germline V gene sequence: CDR1 KGHDR, CDR2 SFDVKD. The CDR3 loop reads CATSDSQGAVENIQYF. The CDR3 nucleotides read TGTGCCACCAGTGATTCCCAGGGGGCAGTGGAAAACATTCAGTACTTC.

This clonotype was detected a few times. The gene calls are TRBV2 and TRBJ1-1; D is ambiguous. This CDR3 has 12 amino acids. The V end was cut by 2 bases, the J end by 11 bases, with 12 bases between. Germline CDR1 is SNHLY and CDR2 is FYNNEI. In DNA form, the CDR3 reads TGTGCCAGCAGTGAACAGGACCTGGTGGCTTTCTTT. This translates into CASSEQDLVAFF. Filled out from reference TRBV2 and TRBJ1-1, the complete variable domain reads EPEVTQTPSHQVTQMGQEVILRCVPISNHLYFYWYRQILGQKVEFLVSFYNNEISEKSEIFDDQFSVERPDGSNFTLKIRSTKLEDSAMYFCASSEQDLVAFFGQGTRLTVV.

This clonotype has just a few counts. The chain employs TRBV20-1 and TRBJ2-5; D unclear. With 0 bases removed from V and 5 bases from J, the gap between germline ends came to 16 bases. This CDR3 has 15 amino acids. CDR1 and CDR2 from the germline V gene are DFQATT and SNEGSKA (reference sequence). CDR3 amino acids: CSARDVGGARETQYF. For the CDR3, the DNA is TGCAGTGCTAGAGACGTAGGTGGAGCGCGGGAGACCCAGTACTTC.

This clonotype was counted a few times. The chain joins TRBV7-2 to TRBJ1-1, with D maybe TRBD1 (5 bases). This CDR3 is 14 amino acids long. Germline CDR1 is SGHTA and CDR2 is FQGNSA. V was shortened by 1 base and J by 3 bases, with 9 bases between the two germline ends. The CDR3, as DNA: TGTGCCAGCAGCTTAGATCAGGGTTACACTGAAGCTTTCTTT. Amino acid sequence: CASSLDQGYTEAFF.

The chain carries TRBV19 and TRBJ1-2; TRBD1 aligns across 10 bases. From germline, CDR1 is LNHDA and CDR2 SQIVND (reference sequence). The CDR3 runs to 15 residues. Trimming cost V 2 bases and J 8 bases; bases outside gene matches: 8. CDR3 sequence (DNA): TGTGCCAGTAGTATAAACCGGGACAGGGGTGACGGCTACACCTTC. Translated, it gives CASSINRDRGDGYTF.

This clonotype has only a few counts. The chain carries TRBV20-1 and TRBJ2-2, with 7 bases fitting TRBD2. Trimming cost V 7 bases and J 1 base; bases outside gene matches: 3. This CDR3 spans 13 amino acids. The germline V gene has CDR1 DFQATT and CDR2 SNEGSKA (reference sequence). CDR3 sequence: CSVGGRNTGELFF. The CDR3 bases are TGCAGTGTGGGCGGGAGGAACACCGGGGAGCTGTTTTTT.

V is TRBV19 and J is TRBJ2-3, with 9 bases identical to TRBD1. Trimming removed 6 bases from V and 6 bases from J; junction bases left unmatched: 7. Germline V gives CDR1 LNHDA, CDR2 SQIVND (reference sequence). This CDR3 is 14 amino acids long. The chain's CDR3 is CASRQGASIDTQYF. In DNA, the CDR3 is TGTGCCAGTAGACAGGGGGCGAGTATCGATACGCAGTATTTT.

The CDR3 nucleotides are TGTGCCAGCAGTCCCGGGACAGTTATCAATTCACCCCTCCACTTT. It translates to CASSPGTVINSPLHF. The chain combines TRBV27 with TRBJ1-6, with 7 bases lining up with TRBD1. Germline V gene data show CDR1 as MNHEY and CDR2 as SMNVEV (reference sequence). The junction had 8 bases not matched to a gene; V was cut back by 5 bases and J by 7 bases. This CDR3 is built from 15 residues.

V and J are TRBV6-5 and TRBJ2-2; D is possibly TRBD1 (5 bases). Germline V gives CDR1 MNHEY, CDR2 SVGAGI. V lost 5 bases, J lost 8 bases, and 12 bases lay in between. This CDR3 contains 13 residues. The CDR3: CASSNSRQGELFF. CDR3 DNA sequence: TGTGCCAGCAGTAATTCGAGACAGGGGGAGCTGTTTTTT.

This clonotype occurred a few times. The chain joins TRBV11-2 to TRBJ2-5; 9 nucleotides agree with TRBD2. Per the germline V gene, CDR1 is SGHAT and CDR2 is FQNNGV. V trimming: 8 bases; J trimming: 5 bases; junction bases outside the gene matches: 9. The CDR3 consists of 14 residues. The CDR3 loop is CASLAGGPGETQYF. The CDR3 nucleotides are TGTGCCAGCCTCGCGGGAGGGCCGGGGGAGACCCAGTACTTC.

The chain uses TRBV30 and TRBJ2-1; TRBD2 might be the D (6 bases). CDR1 and CDR2 from the germline V gene are GTSNPN and SVGIG (reference sequence). Trimming took 4 bases from V and 1 from J, leaving 17 bases between them. The CDR3 is 16 residues long. CDR3 in DNA: TGTGCCTGGATAGCATTTGGGCGGGGTTCCTACAATGAGCAGTTCTTC. Protein sequence: CAWIAFGRGSYNEQFF.

This clonotype was seen a single time. The chain combines TRBV12-3 or TRBV12-4 with TRBJ2-7, with 11 positions matching TRBD1. The CDR3 is 15 amino acids. V lost 7 bases and J lost 5; bases outside the gene matches: 10. The CDR3 region has the DNA TGTGCCAGCATTGTGGACAGGGGGCGAAGGAACGAGCAGTACTTC. Its protein product is CASIVDRGRRNEQYF.